The T cell receptor (beta chain) under discussion was sequenced for a study of blood T cell repertoires in COVID-19. Study overall: Samples of COVID-19 (acute and convalescent) were obtained from the United States, Italy and Spain. T cells, B-cell-depleted T cells, or PBMCs provided the cDNA or gDNA that served as material.

Per the study methods: The assay estimated nucleated cells by amplifying reference gene primers. Sequenced by immunoSEQ multiplex PCR; TCRdb stores in-frame clones only, minus some. V, J and clone size derive from that table, while D and trimming were established from the DNA sequence. Among over 120,000 clones, roughly 89% were seen once, and the ten largest hold 8.6%. CDR3 length: 14 amino acids. Trimming cost V 3 bases and J 3 bases, with 12 bases left between them. Germline V gives CDR1 GTSNPN, CDR2 SVGIG (reference sequence). Sequenced: peripheral blood. The genes are TRBV30 and TRBJ1-5, with D possibly TRBD1 on 6 matching bases. This TCR was recovered from a woman in her 50s with active or convalescent COVID-19. The CDR3 loop reads CAWSGDRSNQPQHF. CDR3 coding DNA: TGTGCCTGGAGCGGTGACAGGTCCAATCAGCCCCAGCATTTT.